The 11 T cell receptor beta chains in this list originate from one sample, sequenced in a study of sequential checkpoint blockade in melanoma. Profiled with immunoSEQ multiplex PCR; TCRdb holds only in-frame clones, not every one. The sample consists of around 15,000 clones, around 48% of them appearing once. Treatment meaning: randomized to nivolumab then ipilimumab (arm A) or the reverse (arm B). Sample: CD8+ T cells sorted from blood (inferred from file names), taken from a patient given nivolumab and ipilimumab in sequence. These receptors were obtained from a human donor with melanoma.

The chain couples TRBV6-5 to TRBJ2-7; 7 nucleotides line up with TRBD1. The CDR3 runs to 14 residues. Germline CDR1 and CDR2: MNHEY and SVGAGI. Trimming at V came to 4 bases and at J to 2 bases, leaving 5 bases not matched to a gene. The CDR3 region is CASSSGTATYEQYF. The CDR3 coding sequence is TGTGCCAGCAGTTCCGGGACAGCTACCTACGAGCAGTACTTC.

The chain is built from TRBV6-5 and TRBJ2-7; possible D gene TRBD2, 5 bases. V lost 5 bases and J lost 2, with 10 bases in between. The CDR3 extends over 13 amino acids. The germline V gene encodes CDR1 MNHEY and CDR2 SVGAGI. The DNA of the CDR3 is TGTGCCAGCAGTCTGGCCGGGGCCTACGAGCAGTACTTC. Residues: CASSLAGAYEQYF.

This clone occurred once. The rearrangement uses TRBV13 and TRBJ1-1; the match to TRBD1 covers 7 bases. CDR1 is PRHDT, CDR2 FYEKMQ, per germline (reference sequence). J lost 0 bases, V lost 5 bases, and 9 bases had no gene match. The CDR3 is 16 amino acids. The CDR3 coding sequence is TGTGCCAGCAGCGGGGTGACAGGGAACATGAACACTGAAGCTTTCTTT. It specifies CASSGVTGNMNTEAFF.

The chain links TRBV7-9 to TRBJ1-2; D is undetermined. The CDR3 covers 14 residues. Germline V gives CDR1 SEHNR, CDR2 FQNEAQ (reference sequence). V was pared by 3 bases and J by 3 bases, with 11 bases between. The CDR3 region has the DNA TGTGCCAGCAGCTTGATCGGGTCAGACTATGGCTACACCTTC. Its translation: CASSLIGSDYGYTF.

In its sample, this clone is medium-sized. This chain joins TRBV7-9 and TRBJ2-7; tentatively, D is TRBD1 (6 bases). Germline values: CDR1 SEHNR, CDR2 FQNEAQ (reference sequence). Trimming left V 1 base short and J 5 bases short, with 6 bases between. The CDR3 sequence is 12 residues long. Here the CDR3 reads CASSLGDNEQYF. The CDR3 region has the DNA TGTGCCAGCAGCTTAGGGGACAACGAGCAGTACTTC. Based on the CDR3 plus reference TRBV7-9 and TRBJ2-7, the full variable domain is DTGVSQNPRHKITKRGQNVTFRCDPISEHNRLYWYRQTLGQGPEFLTYFQNEAQLEKSRLLSDRFSAERPKGSFSTLEIQRTEQGDSAMYLCASSLGDNEQYFGPGTRLTVT.

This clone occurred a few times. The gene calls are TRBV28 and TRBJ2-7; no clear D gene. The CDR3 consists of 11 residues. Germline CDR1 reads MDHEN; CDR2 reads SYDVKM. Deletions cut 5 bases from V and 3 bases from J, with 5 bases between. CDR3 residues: CASSANYEQYF. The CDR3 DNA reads TGTGCCAGCAGTGCGAACTACGAGCAGTACTTC.

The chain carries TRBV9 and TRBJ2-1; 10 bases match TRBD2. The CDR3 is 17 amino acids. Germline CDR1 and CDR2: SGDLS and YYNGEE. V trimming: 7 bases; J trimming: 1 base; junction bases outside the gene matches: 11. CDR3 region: CASSKVAGGLSYNEQFF. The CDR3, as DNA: TGTGCCAGCTCGAAAGTAGCGGGGGGCCTTTCCTACAATGAGCAGTTCTTC.

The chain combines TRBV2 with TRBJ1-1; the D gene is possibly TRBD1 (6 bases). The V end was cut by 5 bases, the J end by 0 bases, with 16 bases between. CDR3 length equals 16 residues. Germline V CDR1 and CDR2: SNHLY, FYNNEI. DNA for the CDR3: TGTGCCAGCAGTTTCCGCCTACAGGGAATGAACACTGAAGCTTTCTTT. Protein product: CASSFRLQGMNTEAFF.

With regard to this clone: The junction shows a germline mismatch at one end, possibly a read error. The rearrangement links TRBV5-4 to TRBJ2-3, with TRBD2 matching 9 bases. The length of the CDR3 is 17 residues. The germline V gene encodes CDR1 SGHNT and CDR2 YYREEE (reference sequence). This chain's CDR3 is CASSQEGPRGGTGTQYF. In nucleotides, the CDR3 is TGTGCCAGCAGCCAAGAGGGCCCGCGGGGGGGCACAGGTACGCAGTATTTT.

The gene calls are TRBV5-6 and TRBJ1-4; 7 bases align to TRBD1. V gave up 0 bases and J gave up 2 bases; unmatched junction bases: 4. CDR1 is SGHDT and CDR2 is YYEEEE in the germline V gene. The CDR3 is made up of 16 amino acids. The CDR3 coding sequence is TGTGCCAGCAGCTTGGGACAGGGAGGCACTAATGAAAAACTGTTTTTT. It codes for CASSLGQGGTNEKLFF.

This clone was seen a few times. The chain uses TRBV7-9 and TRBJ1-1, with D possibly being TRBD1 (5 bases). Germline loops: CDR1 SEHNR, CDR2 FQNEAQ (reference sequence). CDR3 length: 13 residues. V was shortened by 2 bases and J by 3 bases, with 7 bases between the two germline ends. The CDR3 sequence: CASSLQGDTEAFF. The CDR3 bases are TGTGCCAGCAGCTTACAGGGTGACACTGAAGCTTTCTTT.